Below, 26 T cell receptor beta chains from the same sample are listed, as sequenced in a study of blood T cell repertoires in COVID-19. The protocol was immunoSEQ multiplex PCR, while the TCRdb copy is restricted to in-frame clones and leaves out a portion. Of under 500,000 clones listed, 70% to 90% are singletons. Material for sequencing was PBMCs or T cells enriched from blood (not recorded which). Every receptor here comes from a woman between 18 and 29 years old with acute COVID-19.

The chain recombines TRBV7-2 with TRBJ1-5, with a weak D call TRBD1 (5 bases). The germline gives CDR1 SGHTA, CDR2 FQGNSA. The CDR3 is 16 amino acids. Trimming stripped 5 bases from V and 3 bases from J, with 17 bases between. The CDR3 reads CASSPVGGGNNQPQHF. The CDR3 DNA reads as TGTGCCAGCAGCCCCGTTGGGGGGGGTAACAATCAGCCCCAGCATTTT.

Details on this clone: Other DNA sequences within the sample encode an identical CDR3. The chain joins TRBV5-6 to TRBJ2-7; D gene ambiguous. The germline gives CDR1 SGHDT, CDR2 YYEEEE. Trimming cost V 2 bases and J 1 base, with 7 bases left between them. The CDR3 contains 13 residues. CDR3: CASSFTGSYEQYF. The CDR3 DNA sequence: TGTGCCAGCAGCTTTACGGGTTCCTACGAGCAGTACTTC.

The CDR3 sequence: CSVEFVGQPEETQYF. The CDR3 nucleotides read TGCAGCGTTGAATTCGTAGGACAGCCTGAAGAGACCCAGTACTTC. The chain joins TRBV29-1 to TRBJ2-5, with D perhaps TRBD1 (6 bases). There are 15 residues in the CDR3. Germline values: CDR1 SQVTM, CDR2 ANQGSEA. V lost 2 bases, J lost 3 bases, and 16 bases lay in between. The full variable domain, completed using reference TRBV29-1 and TRBJ2-5, is SAVISQKPSRDICQRGTSLTIQCQVDSQVTMMFWYRQQPGQSLTLIATANQGSEATYESGFVIDKFPISRPNLTFSTLTVSNMSPEDSSIYLCSVEFVGQPEETQYFGPGTRLLVL.

The chain couples TRBV9 to TRBJ2-7; unclear D gene. The germline CDR1 and CDR2 sequences are SGDLS and YYNGEE. The CDR3 loop spans 13 amino acids. V shed 4 bases and J shed 5 bases, with 13 bases lying between them. CDR3 loop: CASSRRTRDEQYF. CDR3 DNA: TGTGCCAGCAGCAGGAGAACGCGCGACGAGCAGTACTTC.

The genes are TRBV4-3 and TRBJ2-7; D is uncertain. Germline V gene lookup returns CDR1 LGHNA and CDR2 YSLEER. The CDR3 contains 16 residues. V was shortened by 0 bases and J by 0 bases, with 12 bases between the two germline ends. The DNA for the CDR3 is TGCGCCAGCAGCCAAGATCGGGTAGTTAGCTCCTACGAGCAGTACTTC. Its protein product is CASSQDRVVSSYEQYF.

The CDR3 is CASSRGGTNEQFF. The CDR3 DNA reads TGTGCCAGCAGCAGGGGGGGTACGAATGAGCAGTTCTTC. This rearrangement joins TRBV9 to TRBJ2-1, with D possibly TRBD2 on 7 matching bases. This CDR3 is built from 13 residues. Trimming took off 4 bases at V and 7 bases at J, with 12 bases between the two ends. Germline values: CDR1 SGDLS, CDR2 YYNGEE.

The chain combines TRBV12-5 with TRBJ2-1; perhaps TRBD2 as D (5 bases). V lost 4 bases and J 5 bases, leaving 6 bases between the germline ends. Per the germline V gene, CDR1 is LGHNT and CDR2 is FRNRAP. CDR3 length equals 12 residues. The CDR3 region has the DNA TGTGCTAGTGGTTCCGGGGACAATGAGCAGTTCTTC. Amino acids: CASGSGDNEQFF. The whole variable domain, remainder taken from reference TRBV12-5 and TRBJ2-1, is DARVTQTPRHKVTEMGQEVTMRCQPILGHNTVFWYRQTMMQGLELLAYFRNRAPLDDSGMPKDRFSAEMPDATLATLKIQPSEPRDSAVYFCASGSGDNEQFFGPGTRLTVL.

The rearrangement joins TRBV30 to TRBJ1-1, with D possibly being TRBD1 (5 bases). Per the germline V gene, CDR1 is GTSNPN and CDR2 is SVGIG (reference sequence). The CDR3 spans 11 residues. Trimming stripped 1 base from V and 8 bases from J, with 8 bases between. The CDR3 sequence: CAWSGTFEAFF. The CDR3 nucleotides read TGTGCCTGGAGTGGGACATTCGAAGCTTTCTTT.

The chain has TRBV18 and TRBJ2-7; 10 bases are a match to TRBD1. The junction had 5 bases not matched to a gene; V was cut back by 0 bases and J by 6 bases. Germline assignment: CDR1 KGHSH and CDR2 LQKENI. This CDR3 has 15 amino acids. The CDR3 nucleotides read TGTGCCAGCTCACCACCCGGGACAGGGGCTTTCGAGCAGTACTTC. Encoded protein: CASSPPGTGAFEQYF.

The gene calls are TRBV5-1 and TRBJ2-5, with TRBD1 matching 8 bases. V trimming: 4 bases; J trimming: 4 bases; junction bases outside the gene matches: 9. The CDR3 has 15 amino acids. Germline-derived CDR1 and CDR2 are SGHRS and YFSETQ. The CDR3 DNA is TGCGCCAGCAGCACATGGACAGGGTATGGAGAGACCCAGTACTTC. It translates to CASSTWTGYGETQYF. Combining the CDR3 with reference TRBV5-1 and TRBJ2-5 gives the whole variable domain KAGVTQTPRYLIKTRGQQVTLSCSPISGHRSVSWYQQTPGQGLQFLFEYFSETQRNKGNFPGRFSGRQFSNSRSEMNVSTLELGDSALYLCASSTWTGYGETQYFGPGTRLLVL.

The rearrangement uses TRBV28 and TRBJ1-5; TRBD1 is a possible D gene (6 bases). CDR1 is MDHEN, CDR2 SYDVKM, per germline. This CDR3 spans 12 amino acids. V was pared by 6 bases and J by 7 bases, with 10 bases between. This CDR3 reads CASRGQGQPQHF. The CDR3 nucleotides read TGTGCCAGCAGGGGCCAGGGGCAGCCCCAGCATTTT. The full variable domain, its missing parts supplied by reference TRBV28 and TRBJ1-5, is DVKVTQSSRYLVKRTGEKVFLECVQDMDHENMFWYRQDPGLGLRLIYFSYDVKMKEKGDIPEGYSVSREKKERFSLILESASTNQTSMYLCASRGQGQPQHFGDGTRLSIL.

V gene TRBV5-1 combines with J gene TRBJ2-3; 7 positions agree with TRBD1. This CDR3 is 14 amino acids long. Germline V gene data show CDR1 as SGHRS and CDR2 as YFSETQ. V lost 2 bases, J lost 1 base, and 1 base stayed unmatched. The CDR3 bases are TGCGCCAGCAGCTTTGGACAGGGCACAGATACGCAGTATTTT. Its translation is CASSFGQGTDTQYF.

Only a few counts were recorded for this clone. J is TRBJ2-3 and V is TRBV2, with a possible D match to TRBD2 (5 bases). The germline gives CDR1 SNHLY, CDR2 FYNNEI. The CDR3 loop spans 11 amino acids. The V end was cut by 5 bases, the J end by 13 bases, with 13 bases between. CDR3: CASSRVTEEYF. As DNA, the CDR3 is TGTGCCAGCAGTAGAGTCACGGAGGAGTATTTT.

The count of this clone is one. The chain couples TRBV11-2 to TRBJ1-2; weak D call: TRBD1 (6 bases). The CDR3 length is 16 residues. Germline V gene sequence: CDR1 SGHAT, CDR2 FQNNGV. Trimming took 3 bases from V and 0 from J, leaving 14 bases between them. CDR3 in DNA: TGTGCCAGCAGCTTTTCTCAGGGGTTGGCTAACTATGGCTACACCTTC. The encoded protein is CASSFSQGLANYGYTF.

This clone was picked up one time. The rearrangement links TRBV19 to TRBJ2-6, with a weak D call TRBD2 (5 bases). The germline V gene encodes CDR1 LNHDA and CDR2 SQIVND (reference sequence). This CDR3 region has 14 residues. Between the trimmed V and J ends, which lost 6 bases and 0 bases, there was a span of 6 bases. CDR3 region: CASRRDSGANVLTF. The CDR3 bases are TGTGCCAGTAGACGGGACTCTGGGGCCAACGTCCTGACTTTC.

The rearrangement joins TRBV11-2 to TRBJ1-6, with D possibly being TRBD1 (5 bases). The CDR3 spans 15 residues. The germline V gene encodes CDR1 SGHAT and CDR2 FQNNGV. V was cut by 4 bases and J by 9 bases, with 16 bases left in between. CDR3 sequence (DNA): TGTGCCAGCAGCTCCCTAGACAGTTCCGGTTCACCCCTCCACTTT. Protein product: CASSSLDSSGSPLHF.

The rearrangement uses TRBV9 and TRBJ2-2; a weak D match, TRBD2 (5 bases). The CDR3 sequence is 15 residues long. V lost 0 bases and J 5 bases, leaving 11 bases between the germline ends. Germline assignment: CDR1 SGDLS and CDR2 YYNGEE. This CDR3 is CASSVARRGTGELFF. Written as DNA, the CDR3 is TGTGCCAGCAGCGTAGCCCGCCGAGGGACCGGGGAGCTGTTTTTT.

The chain combines TRBV5-1 with TRBJ2-2; maybe TRBD1 (6 bases). V gave up 0 bases and J gave up 1 base, with 10 bases separating them. The CDR3 covers 16 residues. From germline, CDR1 is SGHRS and CDR2 YFSETQ. The DNA of the CDR3 is TGCGCCAGCAGCTTGGCACAGGGCCGGAACACCGGGGAGCTGTTTTTT. Translated, it gives CASSLAQGRNTGELFF.

The chain joins TRBV4-1 to TRBJ2-7; 8 bases line up with TRBD2. J was trimmed by 5 bases and V by 1 base; bases with no gene match: 7. The CDR3 is 15 amino acids. The germline V gene encodes CDR1 MGHRA and CDR2 YSYEKL. The CDR3 DNA sequence: TGCGCCAGCAGCCAAGTACAGCGGGGGACCCACGAGCAGTACTTC. Translation gives CASSQVQRGTHEQYF.

The V call is TRBV25-1, the J call TRBJ2-2; D is perhaps TRBD2 (6 bases). The V end was cut by 0 bases, the J end by 1 base, with 9 bases between. Germline loops: CDR1 MGHDK, CDR2 SYGVNS. The CDR3 has 16 residues. CDR3 sequence: CASSEYRRGNTGELFF. The DNA of the CDR3 is TGTGCCAGCAGTGAATATAGGAGGGGGAACACCGGGGAGCTGTTTTTT.

The CDR3 coding sequence is TGTGCCAGCAGCACTCTAATTAGACTCTACAATGAGCAGTTCTTC. It codes for CASSTLIRLYNEQFF. The chain recombines TRBV7-9 with TRBJ2-1; D is uncertain. Trimming shortened V by 5 bases and J by 3 bases, and 14 bases separated the two germline ends. Germline CDR1 is SEHNR and CDR2 is FQNEAQ (reference sequence). This CDR3 spans 15 amino acids.

The chain has TRBV5-6 and TRBJ1-5, with TRBD1 matching 8 bases. Trimming removed 0 bases from V and 6 bases from J; junction bases left unmatched: 2. Germline V gene data show CDR1 as SGHDT and CDR2 as YYEEEE. This CDR3 has 14 amino acids. The CDR3 region has the DNA TGTGCCAGCAGCTTGGCAGGGGGCGGTCAGCCCCAGCATTTT. Its translation is CASSLAGGGQPQHF.

V gene TRBV18 combines with J gene TRBJ1-3; D gene ambiguous. This CDR3 has 13 amino acids. The germline gives CDR1 KGHSH, CDR2 LQKENI. V was cut by 3 bases and J by 3 bases, with 6 bases left in between. CDR3 DNA sequence: TGTGCCAGCTCACCTTACAGTGGAAACACCATATATTTT. As protein: CASSPYSGNTIYF.

The gene calls are TRBV2 and TRBJ1-4, with a possible D match to TRBD1 (5 bases). From germline, CDR1 is SNHLY and CDR2 FYNNEI. CDR3 length equals 14 residues. V lost 7 bases and J 8 bases, leaving 17 bases between the germline ends. The CDR3 spells CASMSRVVGEKLFF. Written as DNA, the CDR3 is TGTGCCAGCATGAGCAGGGTGGTGGGGGAAAAACTGTTTTTT.

The rearrangement joins TRBV5-1 to TRBJ2-1; tentatively, D is TRBD2 (6 bases). CDR3 size: 15 residues. Germline lookup yields CDR1 SGHRS and CDR2 YFSETQ. Deletions cut 2 bases from V and 1 base from J, with 10 bases between. CDR3 protein: CASSFRRGSYNEQFF. The CDR3 DNA reads TGCGCCAGCAGCTTTAGGCGGGGTTCCTACAATGAGCAGTTCTTC.

The V gene is TRBV27, the J gene TRBJ2-7; no clear D. CDR1 MNHEY and CDR2 SMNVEV come from the germline V gene (reference sequence). The CDR3 totals 11 residues. The ends were cut back, 2 bases at V and 5 bases at J, with 4 bases in the middle. CDR3 in DNA: TGTGCCAGCAGTTTAGGAGACGAGCAGTACTTC. Translated, it gives CASSLGDEQYF.